This entry describes one T cell receptor beta chain. Unfractionated whole blood yielded total RNA, and T cells were not sorted. The CDR3 sequence is 13 residues long. Germline V gene data show CDR1 as LGHNA and CDR2 as YSLEER. This sample stems from a study of monozygotic twins with inflammatory bowel disease. Template switching incorporated UMIs with a 6-nucleotide sample barcode. TCRdb reanalyzed the 5' RACE reads, giving one entry per CDR3 protein sequence and no DNA. The sample's table shows around 450,000 distinct CDR3 sequences. This TCR derives from a human donor with ulcerative colitis or Crohn's disease, or a healthy co-twin of an affected twin (not recorded which). This chain uses TRBV4-3 with TRBJ2-1; as DNA is missing, the TRBD2 call by TCRdb cannot be tested. The sample was blood. This chain's CDR3 is CASSAGLANEQFF.